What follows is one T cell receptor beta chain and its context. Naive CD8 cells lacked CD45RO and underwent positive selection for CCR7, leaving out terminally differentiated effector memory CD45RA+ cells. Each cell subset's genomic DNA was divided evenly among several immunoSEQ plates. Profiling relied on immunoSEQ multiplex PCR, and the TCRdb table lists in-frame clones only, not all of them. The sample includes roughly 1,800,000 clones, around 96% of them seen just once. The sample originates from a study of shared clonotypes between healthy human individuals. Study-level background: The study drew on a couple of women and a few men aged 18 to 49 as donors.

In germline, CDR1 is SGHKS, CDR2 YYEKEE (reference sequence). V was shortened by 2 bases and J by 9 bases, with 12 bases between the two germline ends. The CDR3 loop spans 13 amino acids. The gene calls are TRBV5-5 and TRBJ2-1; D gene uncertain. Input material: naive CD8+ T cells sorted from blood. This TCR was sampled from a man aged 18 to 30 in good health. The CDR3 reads CASSLPGPGEQFF. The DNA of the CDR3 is TGTGCCAGCAGCTTACCCGGACCGGGTGAGCAGTTCTTC.